This TCR beta chain was retrieved from a study of CD8+ T cells in alopecia areata. Extracted RNA was reverse transcribed, and the resulting cDNA served as sequencing template. Profiled with immunoSEQ multiplex PCR; TCRdb holds only in-frame clones, not every one. Among under 130,000 clones, approximately 60% were seen once, and the ten largest hold around 8.5%. Regarding the study as a whole: Scalp samples also yield sequences from resident alphabeta T cells of normal skin.

Comment on this clone: Its target is not known.

Germline V gene lookup returns CDR1 LGHNA and CDR2 YNFKEQ. V lost 1 base and J lost 1, with 4 bases in between. The CDR3 is made up of 13 amino acids. This rearrangement joins TRBV4-2 to TRBJ2-5; no reliable D call. This TCR derives from a human donor in good health. The source material was CD4+ T cells sorted from blood. The DNA of the CDR3 is TGTGCCAGCAGCCAAGCCCGCCAAGAGACCCAGTACTTC. It specifies CASSQARQETQYF.